A selection of T cell receptor beta chains follows, all from one sample in a study of low-dose radiotherapy and immunotherapy resistance in tumors. TCRdb used MiXCR to reprocess the reads, holding one entry per CDR3 protein. The sample has about 82,000 distinct CDR3 sequences; approximately 20% are singletons. The sample was PBMCs, taken before treatment. These receptors originate from a male donor with prostate cancer. The CDR3 runs from the conserved cysteine through the conserved F or W. Each record gives: V gene, clone size, D gene, J gene, CDR3 protein, CDR3 DNA. The D gene is left open where the match is weak. A clone size is listed for some rows: how often the clone was seen (once, few, many), or a class if it is expanded.

v_gene: TRBV30
abundance: few
d_gene: TRBD2
j_gene: TRBJ2-3
CDR3aa: CAWRPGLAGGTAYGDTQYF
CDR3nt: TGTGCCTGGAGACCGGGACTAGCGGGAGGGACTGCTTACGGAGATACGCAGTATTTT

v_gene: TRBV11-2
abundance: NA
d_gene: NA
j_gene: TRBJ2-5
CDR3aa: CASSFSSGELGTQYF
CDR3nt: TGTGCCAGCAGCTTCTCCTCAGGGGAGTTAGGGACCCAGTACTTC

v_gene: TRBV20-1
abundance: many
d_gene: TRBD2
j_gene: TRBJ2-5
CDR3aa: CSAEPPLARQETQYF
CDR3nt: TGCAGTGCAGAACCCCCACTAGCGAGGCAAGAGACCCAGTACTTC

v_gene: TRBV30
abundance: many
d_gene: TRBD2
j_gene: TRBJ2-2
CDR3aa: CAWSVRVGGAAGELFF
CDR3nt: TGTGCCTGGAGTGTACGGGTCGGGGGGGCGGCCGGGGAGCTGTTTTTT

v_gene: TRBV7-2
abundance: many
d_gene: TRBD2
j_gene: TRBJ2-1
CDR3aa: CASSLRLRGGFSYNEQFF
CDR3nt: TGTGCCAGCAGCTTAAGGTTGCGCGGGGGGTTCTCCTACAATGAGCAGTTCTTC

v_gene: TRBV18
abundance: many
d_gene: NA
j_gene: TRBJ2-7
CDR3aa: CASSPGQGRGVYEQYF
CDR3nt: TGTGCCAGCTCACCAGGACAGGGCCGGGGGGTATACGAGCAGTACTTC

v_gene: TRBV9
abundance: NA
d_gene: TRBD1
j_gene: TRBJ1-5
CDR3aa: CASSVVHPYDRVNQPQHF
CDR3nt: TGTGCCAGCAGCGTAGTCCACCCTTATGACAGGGTCAATCAGCCCCAGCATTTT

v_gene: TRBV28
abundance: many
d_gene: NA
j_gene: TRBJ2-1
CDR3aa: CAASGAGSGYNEQFF
CDR3nt: TGTGCCGCCTCAGGGGCAGGGAGTGGGTACAATGAGCAGTTCTTC

v_gene: TRBV2
abundance: many
d_gene: NA
j_gene: TRBJ1-3
CDR3aa: CAGGASSGNTIYF
CDR3nt: TGTGCCGGGGGGGCGTCCTCTGGAAACACCATATATTTT

v_gene: TRBV5-6
abundance: many
d_gene: TRBD2
j_gene: TRBJ2-1
CDR3aa: CASSWHSGTSGYNEQFF
CDR3nt: TGTGCCAGCAGCTGGCACTCCGGGACTAGCGGATACAATGAGCAGTTCTTC

v_gene: TRBV12-5
abundance: many
d_gene: TRBD1
j_gene: TRBJ1-2
CDR3aa: CASGLVTGVNYGYTF
CDR3nt: TGTGCTAGTGGTTTGGTTACAGGGGTTAACTATGGCTACACCTTC

v_gene: TRBV20-1
abundance: many
d_gene: NA
j_gene: TRBJ2-5
CDR3aa: CSARDPRGLYQETQYF
CDR3nt: TGCAGTGCTAGAGATCCCCGGGGACTGTACCAAGAGACCCAGTACTTC

v_gene: TRBV27
abundance: NA
d_gene: TRBD1
j_gene: TRBJ1-3
CDR3aa: CASSRIGQGDSGNTIYF
CDR3nt: TGTGCCAGCAGCCGAATCGGACAGGGCGACTCTGGAAACACCATATATTTT

v_gene: TRBV27
abundance: NA
d_gene: TRBD2
j_gene: TRBJ2-7
CDR3aa: CASSPWTSGSYEQYF
CDR3nt: TGTGCCAGCAGTCCGTGGACTAGCGGGTCCTACGAGCAGTACTTC

v_gene: TRBV5-1
abundance: many
d_gene: NA
j_gene: TRBJ1-3
CDR3aa: CASSLTGLIGPGNTIYF
CDR3nt: TGCGCCAGCAGCTTGACAGGACTCATCGGACCTGGAAACACCATATATTTT

v_gene: TRBV20-1
abundance: many
d_gene: NA
j_gene: TRBJ2-2
CDR3aa: CSGQSSTGELFF
CDR3nt: TGCAGTGGGCAATCGAGCACCGGGGAGCTGTTTTTT

v_gene: TRBV5-1
abundance: many
d_gene: TRBD1
j_gene: TRBJ2-2
CDR3aa: CASSPGTGSGELFF
CDR3nt: TGCGCCAGCAGTCCCGGGACAGGGTCCGGGGAGCTGTTTTTT

v_gene: TRBV5-1
abundance: many
d_gene: TRBD1
j_gene: TRBJ2-2
CDR3aa: CASSATGGTAGELFF
CDR3nt: TGCGCCAGCAGCGCGACAGGGGGTACCGCCGGGGAGCTGTTTTTT

v_gene: TRBV30
abundance: many
d_gene: NA
j_gene: TRBJ1-1
CDR3aa: CAWSLLSDTEAFF
CDR3nt: TGTGCCTGGAGTCTATTATCGGACACTGAAGCTTTCTTT

v_gene: TRBV11-2
abundance: many
d_gene: NA
j_gene: TRBJ2-1
CDR3aa: CASSTSPGDEQFF
CDR3nt: TGTGCCAGCAGCACCTCCCCGGGGGATGAGCAGTTCTTC

v_gene: TRBV5-1
abundance: many
d_gene: TRBD1
j_gene: TRBJ1-5
CDR3aa: CASRPDRGDGNQPQHF
CDR3nt: TGCGCCAGCAGACCGGACAGGGGAGATGGCAATCAGCCCCAGCATTTT

v_gene: TRBV11-2
abundance: NA
d_gene: NA
j_gene: TRBJ2-3
CDR3aa: CASSLDPTTHTDTQYF
CDR3nt: TGTGCCAGCAGCTTAGACCCAACAACACACACAGATACGCAGTATTTT

v_gene: TRBV20-1
abundance: NA
d_gene: NA
j_gene: TRBJ2-2
CDR3aa: CSARAGTKATGELFF
CDR3nt: TGCAGTGCTAGGGCCGGGACAAAGGCGACCGGGGAGCTGTTTTTT

v_gene: TRBV6-5
abundance: many
d_gene: NA
j_gene: TRBJ2-7
CDR3aa: CASSYPGAYEQYF
CDR3nt: TGTGCCAGCAGTTACCCGGGAGCCTACGAGCAGTACTTC

v_gene: TRBV2
abundance: many
d_gene: NA
j_gene: TRBJ1-2
CDR3aa: CASRTEPGRSGGYTF
CDR3nt: TGTGCCAGCAGGACGGAACCGGGACGGAGCGGAGGCTACACCTTC

v_gene: TRBV5-1
abundance: NA
d_gene: NA
j_gene: TRBJ2-1
CDR3aa: CASSPYSRYNEQFF
CDR3nt: TGCGCCAGCAGTCCGTACAGCCGCTACAATGAGCAGTTCTTC

v_gene: TRBV7-2
abundance: NA
d_gene: TRBD2
j_gene: TRBJ2-1
CDR3aa: CASSKSGLAVNYNEQFF
CDR3nt: TGTGCCAGCAGCAAATCGGGACTAGCGGTAAACTACAATGAGCAGTTCTTC

v_gene: TRBV6-2/TRBV6-3
abundance: NA
d_gene: TRBD2
j_gene: TRBJ2-1
CDR3aa: CASSVTSGGSYNEQFF
CDR3nt: TGTGCCAGCAGTGTTACAAGCGGGGGGTCCTACAATGAGCAGTTCTTC

v_gene: TRBV27
abundance: many
d_gene: NA
j_gene: TRBJ1-4
CDR3aa: CASRAGFGPIATNEKLFF
CDR3nt: TGTGCCAGCCGGGCTGGATTTGGGCCTATAGCAACTAATGAAAAACTGTTTTTT

v_gene: TRBV10-3
abundance: many
d_gene: TRBD1
j_gene: TRBJ1-2
CDR3aa: CAISPGTGGVNTF
CDR3nt: TGTGCCATCAGCCCCGGGACAGGGGGCGTCAACACCTTC

v_gene: TRBV5-8
abundance: NA
d_gene: NA
j_gene: TRBJ1-1
CDR3aa: CASSLGQGKKAFF
CDR3nt: TGTGCCAGCAGCTTGGGGCAGGGAAAAAAAGCTTTCTTT

v_gene: TRBV5-4
abundance: NA
d_gene: NA
j_gene: TRBJ2-1
CDR3aa: CASSFPGSGSYNEQFF
CDR3nt: TGTGCCAGCAGCTTTCCTGGGTCAGGGTCCTACAATGAGCAGTTCTTC

v_gene: TRBV6-1
abundance: many
d_gene: NA
j_gene: TRBJ2-3
CDR3aa: CASSEVLVNTDTQYF
CDR3nt: TGTGCCAGCAGTGAAGTTTTGGTAAACACAGATACGCAGTATTTT

v_gene: TRBV19
abundance: NA
d_gene: NA
j_gene: TRBJ1-5
CDR3aa: CASSIWGDGNQPQHF
CDR3nt: TGTGCCAGTAGTATTTGGGGGGACGGGAATCAGCCCCAGCATTTT

v_gene: TRBV4-2
abundance: NA
d_gene: NA
j_gene: TRBJ2-1
CDR3aa: CASSEPRANRQFF
CDR3nt: TGTGCCAGCAGCGAACCCAGGGCCAATCGTCAGTTCTTC

v_gene: TRBV18
abundance: many
d_gene: NA
j_gene: TRBJ2-2
CDR3aa: CASSPPKGPVTGELFF
CDR3nt: TGTGCCAGCTCACCCCCGAAAGGCCCAGTCACCGGGGAGCTGTTTTTT

v_gene: TRBV7-7
abundance: few
d_gene: TRBD1
j_gene: TRBJ2-7
CDR3aa: CASSADRGGEQYF
CDR3nt: TGTGCTAGCAGCGCCGACAGGGGAGGTGAGCAGTACTTC

v_gene: TRBV5-1
abundance: many
d_gene: NA
j_gene: TRBJ1-3
CDR3aa: CASSPGGAEGNTIYF
CDR3nt: TGCGCCAGCAGCCCCGGGGGGGCAGAAGGAAACACCATATATTTT

v_gene: TRBV4-3
abundance: many
d_gene: NA
j_gene: TRBJ2-7
CDR3aa: CASSQDGVTGEQYF
CDR3nt: TGCGCCAGCAGCCAAGATGGGGTAACGGGGGAGCAGTACTTC

v_gene: TRBV20-1
abundance: many
d_gene: TRBD1
j_gene: TRBJ1-6
CDR3aa: CSARAGTGNNSPLHF
CDR3nt: TGCAGTGCTAGAGCCGGGACAGGGAATAATTCACCCCTCCACTTT

v_gene: TRBV7-2
abundance: NA
d_gene: NA
j_gene: TRBJ1-1
CDR3aa: CASSVEGWTEAFF
CDR3nt: TGTGCCAGCAGCGTGGAGGGATGGACTGAAGCTTTCTTT

v_gene: TRBV5-8
abundance: many
d_gene: TRBD2
j_gene: TRBJ2-5
CDR3aa: CASSLDLGLAEETQYF
CDR3nt: TGTGCCAGCAGCTTGGACTTGGGACTAGCGGAAGAGACCCAGTACTTC

v_gene: TRBV5-5
abundance: many
d_gene: NA
j_gene: TRBJ1-6
CDR3aa: CASSLGQGSSPLHF
CDR3nt: TGTGCCAGCAGCTTGGGGCAGGGAAGTTCACCCCTCCACTTT

v_gene: TRBV5-1
abundance: few
d_gene: TRBD2
j_gene: TRBJ2-3
CDR3aa: CASSLVLAGASDTQYF
CDR3nt: TGCGCCAGCAGCTTGGTACTAGCGGGAGCCTCAGATACGCAGTATTTT

v_gene: TRBV11-1
abundance: many
d_gene: TRBD2
j_gene: TRBJ2-5
CDR3aa: CASSLAGLGQETQYF
CDR3nt: TGTGCCAGCAGCTTAGCGGGACTAGGACAGGAGACCCAGTACTTC